The present TCR beta chain was sequenced within a study of blood T cell repertoires in COVID-19. Study at large: From T cells, B-cell-depleted T cells, or PBMCs came the material, which was cDNA or gDNA.

Original methodology: By means of reference gene primer amplification, nucleated cell counts were estimated. Clones were sequenced by immunoSEQ multiplex PCR, and TCRdb holds only the in-frame ones, with some missing. From that table come the V and J calls and clone size; the DNA was used to work out D and trimming. The sample records about 100,000 clones, about 89% being singletons. Germline CDR1 SQVTM, CDR2 ANQGSEA. The CDR3 is made up of 13 amino acids. The J segment lost 6 bases and the V segment lost 4 bases, leaving 9 bases of the junction unmatched. This rearrangement joins TRBV29-1 to TRBJ2-7; 7 positions agree with TRBD1. This receptor was taken from a woman aged 30 to 39 with acute or convalescent COVID-19. The sample was peripheral blood. CDR3 nucleotide sequence: TGCAGCGTTGTCCCGGGACAGACTACCGAGCAGTACTTC. This encodes CSVVPGQTTEQYF.